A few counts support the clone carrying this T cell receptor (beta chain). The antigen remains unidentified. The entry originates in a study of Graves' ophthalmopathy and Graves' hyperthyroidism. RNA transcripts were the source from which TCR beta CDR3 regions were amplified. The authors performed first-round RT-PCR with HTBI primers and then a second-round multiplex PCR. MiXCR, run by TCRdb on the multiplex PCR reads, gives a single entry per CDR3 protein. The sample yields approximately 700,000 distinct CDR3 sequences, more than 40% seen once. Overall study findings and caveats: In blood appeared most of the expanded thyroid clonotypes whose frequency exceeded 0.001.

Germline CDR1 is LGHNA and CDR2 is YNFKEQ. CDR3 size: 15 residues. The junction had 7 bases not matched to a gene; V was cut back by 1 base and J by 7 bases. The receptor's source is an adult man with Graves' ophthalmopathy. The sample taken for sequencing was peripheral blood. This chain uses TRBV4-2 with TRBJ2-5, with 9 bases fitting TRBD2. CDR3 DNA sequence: TGTGCCAGCAGCCAAGTGCTAGCGGGATTTGTGACCCAGTACTTC. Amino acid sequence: CASSQVLAGFVTQYF.